A selection of T cell receptor beta chains follows, all from one sample in a study of T-cell reconstitution after alpha-beta-depleted transplantation in children. TCRdb re-derived calls from the PCR reads in MiXCR, one entry per CDR3 protein. The table includes almost 400,000 distinct CDR3 sequences, roughly 20% detected once. The material was PBMCs from the stem cell graft donor, obtained from the stem cell graft. These receptors all stem from a human donor who donated a stem cell graft to a child with acute myeloid leukemia. The CDR3 runs from the conserved cysteine through the conserved F or W. A D gene is named only where the DNA matches it firmly. Expanded clones get a size class; other rows say once, few or many, or leave the size out.

v_call	j_call	d_call	clone_size	cdr3_nt	cdr3_aa
TRBV15	TRBJ2-7	.	.	TGTGCCACCAGGGCCTCGGGAGCGGTCCAGCCCTACGAGCAGTACTTC	CATRASGAVQPYEQYF
TRBV9	TRBJ2-1	.	.	TGTGCCAGCAGCCCCGGCCGGGGACTGTACAATGAGCAGTTCTTC	CASSPGRGLYNEQFF
TRBV7-3	TRBJ2-3	TRBD2	.	TGTGCCAGCAGCTTACATCAGGCTAGCGGGAGTATGGGTGCAGATACGCAGTATTTT	CASSLHQASGSMGADTQYF
TRBV7-9	TRBJ2-1	TRBD2	.	TGTGCCAGCAGCTTGACTAGCGGGAGGGCTGGGAATGAGCAGTTCTTC	CASSLTSGRAGNEQFF
TRBV24-1	TRBJ2-3	TRBD1	.	TGTGCCACCAGTGATTTGGACAGGGGTGCAGATACGCAGTATTTT	CATSDLDRGADTQYF
TRBV7-9	TRBJ2-7	.	.	TGTGCCAGCAGCCTCCGGGACCACTACGAGCAGTACTTC	CASSLRDHYEQYF
TRBV10-2	TRBJ2-7	.	.	TGCGCCAGCAGTGAAATGGGTTACGAGCAGTACTTC	CASSEMGYEQYF
TRBV12-3/TRBV12-4	TRBJ2-3	.	.	TGTGCCAGCAGTTTTTTAAGCGACGATACGCAGTATTTT	CASSFLSDDTQYF
TRBV12-3/TRBV12-4	TRBJ2-3	.	.	TGTGCCAGCAGTTTAGTAGGGACGAAAGAAGATACGCAGTATTTT	CASSLVGTKEDTQYF
TRBV10-3	TRBJ1-1	TRBD1	few	TGTGCCATCACCTCGACAGGGGCCTCCACTGAAGCTTTCTTT	CAITSTGASTEAFF
TRBV24-1	TRBJ2-1	TRBD1	.	TGTGCCACCAGTGAGAGGACAGGCCCGTGGAATGAGCAGTTCTTC	CATSERTGPWNEQFF
TRBV5-6	TRBJ2-5	.	.	TGTGCCAGCATAGCACAGCTACAAGAGACCCAGTACTTC	CASIAQLQETQYF
TRBV12-3/TRBV12-4	TRBJ2-7	.	many	TGTGCCAGCAGCTACGAGCAGTACTTC	CASSYEQYF
TRBV28	TRBJ1-2	.	.	TGTGCCAGCAGTGGACTGATAGTCTATGGCTACACCTTC	CASSGLIVYGYTF
TRBV20-1	TRBJ2-5	.	few	TGCAGTGCTAGACTTCAAGAGACCCAGTACTTC	CSARLQETQYF
TRBV12-3/TRBV12-4	TRBJ2-2	.	few	TGTGCCAGCAGACCCGGACTCAGCGGCACCGGGGAGCTGTTTTTT	CASRPGLSGTGELFF
TRBV6-4	TRBJ2-1	TRBD2	.	TGTGCCAGCAGTCTCCGGAGACTAGCGGGAGAGAGCTCCTACAATGAGCAGTTCTTC	CASSLRRLAGESSYNEQFF
TRBV9	TRBJ2-1	.	.	TGTGCCAGCAGCCCCCGTCGGGGTGAGCAGTTCTTC	CASSPRRGEQFF
TRBV12-3/TRBV12-4	TRBJ2-5	.	.	TGTGCCAGCAGACCATTCCAATCGGAGACCCAGTACTTC	CASRPFQSETQYF
TRBV12-3/TRBV12-4	TRBJ2-7	.	few	TGTGCCAGCAGGTTCGGGGTAAGCGAGCAGTACTTC	CASRFGVSEQYF
TRBV28	TRBJ2-7	.	.	TGTGCCAGCAGGCCTGGTGGGAGGATGGCGGAGCAGTACTTC	CASRPGGRMAEQYF
TRBV7-8	TRBJ2-5	.	few	TGTGCCAGCAGCTTAAGGCAGGGGTACGAAGAGACCCAGTACTTC	CASSLRQGYEETQYF
TRBV5-5	TRBJ2-7	TRBD1	few	TGTGCCAGCAGGAGGGACAGCTTTTACGAGCAGTACTTC	CASRRDSFYEQYF
TRBV6-2/TRBV6-3	TRBJ2-7	.	.	TGTGCCAGCGTTGGGACCTTTAGAGGCGGAGCGCAGTACTTC	CASVGTFRGGAQYF
TRBV5-1	TRBJ2-7	TRBD2	few	TGCGCCAGCAGCTTGCTGACTAGCGCCAAGTCCTACGAGCAGTACTTC	CASSLLTSAKSYEQYF
TRBV6-5	TRBJ2-3	.	many	TGTGCCAGCAGTCGCCAGGGAGATACGCAGTATTTT	CASSRQGDTQYF
TRBV4-2	TRBJ2-1	.	.	TGTGCCAGCAGCCAAGATGATGCTTACAATGAGCAGTTCTTC	CASSQDDAYNEQFF
TRBV7-2	TRBJ1-1	.	.	TGTGCCAGCAGCTTGGCAGCCAGGCTGACTGAAGCTTTCTTT	CASSLAARLTEAFF
TRBV10-3	TRBJ2-1	.	few	TGTGCCATCAGTGCAAAAGGGGCGGACTACAATGAGCAGTTCTTC	CAISAKGADYNEQFF
TRBV12-3/TRBV12-4	TRBJ2-7	.	many	TGTGCCAGCAGTTTTCGAGACTGGTACGAGCAGTACTTC	CASSFRDWYEQYF
TRBV30	TRBJ2-7	.	.	TGTGCCTGGAGTGTACGACTTTCTTCATCCGAGCAGTACTTC	CAWSVRLSSSEQYF
TRBV6-2/TRBV6-3	TRBJ2-3	TRBD2	many	TGTGCCAGCAGCTGGACTAGCGGGAGCTCAGATACGCAGTATTTT	CASSWTSGSSDTQYF
TRBV27	TRBJ2-1	TRBD2	many	TGTGCCAGCAGTTCCGACGCTGAGTTAGCGGGTACCTACAATGAGCAGTTCTTC	CASSSDAELAGTYNEQFF